This passage covers 24 T cell receptor beta chains from one sample sequenced in a study of T cell responses to AZD1222 COVID-19 vaccine. Libraries were prepared by immunoSEQ multiplex PCR; TCRdb keeps only in-frame clonotypes and omits some of them. The sample comprises 100,000 to 150,000 clones, roughly 88% of which are singletons, and approximately 1.7% rests with the top ten. Specimen: peripheral blood, collected on day 0 of AZD1222 vaccination. Receptors originate from an adult in good health.

The gene calls are TRBV7-2 and TRBJ2-1, with 7 nucleotides matching TRBD2. CDR3 length: 16 amino acids. Germline V gene sequence: CDR1 SGHTA, CDR2 FQGNSA. V trimming: 5 bases; J trimming: 4 bases; junction bases outside the gene matches: 11. The chain's CDR3 is CASSPSGGGGYNEQFF. CDR3 nucleotide sequence: TGTGCCAGCAGCCCCTCGGGAGGCGGAGGGTACAATGAGCAGTTCTTC.

This chain links TRBV10-1 with TRBJ1-1, with D possibly being TRBD1 (5 bases). The germline V gene encodes CDR1 WNHNN and CDR2 SYGVQD (reference sequence). V dropped 3 bases and J dropped 0 bases, with 17 bases sitting between them. This CDR3 spans 17 amino acids. The CDR3 DNA sequence: TGCGCCAGCAGTGATCTGGGGACCTTCAATATGAACACTGAAGCTTTCTTT. This codes for CASSDLGTFNMNTEAFF.

The chain joins TRBV24-1 to TRBJ2-3; perhaps TRBD1 as D (6 bases). The CDR3 sequence is 15 residues long. The V and J ends lost 5 bases and 1 base respectively, with 12 bases between them. Germline V gives CDR1 KGHDR, CDR2 SFDVKD. CDR3 sequence (DNA): TGTGCCACCAGTGGAACAGGGCGGGGCACAGATACGCAGTATTTT. Its protein is CATSGTGRGTDTQYF.

There are a few counts of this clone. The chain is built from TRBV25-1 and TRBJ2-7; 9 bases align to TRBD1. From germline, CDR1 is MGHDK and CDR2 SYGVNS. After removal of 8 bases from V and 2 bases from J, the junction contained 10 bases not matched to a gene. There are 15 residues in the CDR3. The CDR3 DNA sequence: TGTGCCAGCTCTTCCGGGACAGGGATTCCCTACGAGCAGTACTTC. This encodes CASSSGTGIPYEQYF.

By sample share, this clone is medium-sized. The chain uses TRBV9 and TRBJ1-2, with unresolved D. Trimming shortened V by 0 bases and J by 1 base, and 10 bases separated the two germline ends. CDR1 is SGDLS and CDR2 is YYNGEE in the germline V gene. This CDR3 is 15 amino acids long. As DNA, the CDR3 is TGTGCCAGCAGCGTAGGGGGAGGCATTAACTATGGCTACACCTTC. The encoded protein is CASSVGGGINYGYTF.

The chain combines TRBV2 with TRBJ1-1; D is ambiguous. The V end lost 7 bases, the J end lost 5 bases, and 11 bases lay between the germline ends. Germline V gives CDR1 SNHLY, CDR2 FYNNEI. This CDR3 spans 12 amino acids. As DNA, the CDR3 is TGTGCCAGCACCCCCGGTGAAACTGAAGCTTTCTTT. Its translation is CASTPGETEAFF. The whole variable domain, remainder taken from reference TRBV2 and TRBJ1-1, is EPEVTQTPSHQVTQMGQEVILRCVPISNHLYFYWYRQILGQKVEFLVSFYNNEISEKSEIFDDQFSVERPDGSNFTLKIRSTKLEDSAMYFCASTPGETEAFFGQGTRLTVV.

The genes are TRBV5-1 and TRBJ2-3; TRBD1 matches at 7 bases. This CDR3 is 13 amino acids long. The ends lost 0 bases at V and 6 bases at J; junction bases unmatched: 1. Germline V gene data show CDR1 as SGHRS and CDR2 as YFSETQ. DNA of the CDR3: TGCGCCAGCAGCTTGGGCAGGGGGGATACGCAGTATTTT. It is translated as CASSLGRGDTQYF.

This clone appeared once. V and J are TRBV7-9 and TRBJ1-6; 7 bases agree with TRBD1. CDR3 length: 15 residues. With V trimmed by 3 bases and J by 9 bases, 8 bases remained unmatched. The germline CDR1 and CDR2 sequences are SEHNR and FQNEAQ (reference sequence). CDR3 coding DNA: TGTGCCAGCAGCTTGCAGACAGGGATGGGTTCACCCCTCCACTTT. As protein: CASSLQTGMGSPLHF.

The V gene is TRBV7-3, the J gene TRBJ2-7, with TRBD2 matching 12 bases. The CDR3 is 16 amino acids. Losses at the gene ends were 5 bases for V and 4 bases for J; bases not matched to a gene: 9. Germline CDR1 is SGHTA and CDR2 is FQGTGA. CDR3 DNA: TGTGCCAGCAGCCCATTCACTAGCGGGGGGTGGTACGAGCAGTACTTC. The encoded protein is CASSPFTSGGWYEQYF.

J is TRBJ1-2 and V is TRBV29-1, with D possibly matching TRBD1 (6 bases). Deletions cut 0 bases from V and 9 bases from J, with 11 bases between. There are 12 residues in the CDR3. Germline V gene sequence: CDR1 SQVTM, CDR2 ANQGSEA. CDR3 protein: CSVEDWGQSYTF. The DNA of the CDR3 is TGCAGCGTTGAAGATTGGGGGCAGAGCTACACCTTC.

The V call is TRBV3-1 (or the pseudogene TRBV3-2), the J call TRBJ2-1; the D is unclear. Trimming left V 0 bases short and J 5 bases short, with 11 bases between. The CDR3 runs 15 residues. Germline V gene sequence: CDR1 LGHDT, CDR2 YNNKEL (reference sequence). The CDR3 DNA reads as TGTGCCAGCAGCCAAGATCTTCCGACCAACAATGAGCAGTTCTTC. Translated, it gives CASSQDLPTNNEQFF.

The chain joins TRBV2 to TRBJ1-3; D gene ambiguous. The length of the CDR3 is 13 residues. The germline gives CDR1 SNHLY, CDR2 FYNNEI. V was cut by 8 bases and J by 6 bases, with 14 bases left in between. The CDR3 is CASRSRRANTIYF. The CDR3 nucleotides read TGTGCCAGCCGAAGCCGAAGGGCAAACACCATATATTTT.

The J gene is TRBJ1-5, the V gene TRBV10-3, with TRBD1 as a possible D gene (5 bases). V gave up 0 bases and J gave up 0 bases, with 6 bases separating them. The CDR3 sequence is 15 residues long. The germline gives CDR1 ENHRY, CDR2 SYGVKD. This chain's CDR3 is CAISESRGSNQPQHF. DNA for the CDR3: TGTGCCATCAGTGAGTCGAGGGGTAGCAATCAGCCCCAGCATTTT.

This chain connects TRBV5-1 to TRBJ2-7; tentatively, D is TRBD2 (5 bases). The CDR3 totals 15 residues. The V gene's germline CDR1 is SGHRS and CDR2 YFSETQ. V dropped 4 bases and J dropped 4 bases, with 18 bases sitting between them. CDR3 DNA sequence: TGCGCCAGCAGCCCGCTGAGCGGTTCCCAATACGAGCAGTACTTC. This sequence encodes CASSPLSGSQYEQYF.

This clone was observed a handful of times. This sequence joins TRBV19 and TRBJ2-1, with 10 positions matching TRBD2. Germline V lookup: CDR1 LNHDA, CDR2 SQIVND (reference sequence). Unmatched junction bases numbered 9, after V lost 2 bases and J lost 8 bases. The CDR3 spans 16 residues. The CDR3 loop reads CASSIWASGRRDEQFF. DNA for the CDR3: TGTGCCAGTAGTATATGGGCTAGCGGGAGACGGGATGAGCAGTTCTTC.

The chain joins TRBV24-1 to TRBJ2-3, with 11 bases identical to TRBD1. CDR3 length: 17 amino acids. Germline CDR1 reads KGHDR; CDR2 reads SFDVKD. V was clipped by 5 bases and J by 2 bases; unmatched bases: 8. CDR3 DNA: TGTGCCACCAGTGGCGAAAGGGACAGGGGGACCACAGATACGCAGTATTTT. It is translated as CATSGERDRGTTDTQYF.

This clone was picked up one time. V usage is TRBV7-3 and J usage is TRBJ2-3, with 7 bases fitting TRBD2. Losses at the gene ends were 6 bases for V and 1 base for J; bases not matched to a gene: 7. Germline lookup yields CDR1 SGHTA and CDR2 FQGTGA. The CDR3 runs 15 residues. The CDR3 nucleotides are TGTGCCAGCAGTCTCGATGCGGGGGGCACAGATACGCAGTATTTT. It yields the protein CASSLDAGGTDTQYF.

The rearrangement links TRBV9 to TRBJ2-7; D possibly corresponds to TRBD2 (8 bases). Trimming left V 2 bases short and J 5 bases short, with 17 bases between. This CDR3 has 15 residues. Germline CDR1 is SGDLS and CDR2 is YYNGEE. CDR3 bases: TGTGCCAGCAGCGTCGCGGGGGGAGGGGGCGACGAGCAGTACTTC. Amino acid sequence: CASSVAGGGGDEQYF.

V and J are TRBV7-3 and TRBJ2-1; weak D call: TRBD1 (5 bases). The ends were cut back, 6 bases at V and 9 bases at J, with 18 bases in the middle. Germline-derived CDR1 and CDR2 are SGHTA and FQGTGA. This CDR3 comprises 14 residues. The CDR3 region is CASSPNRRGGEQFF. The DNA of the CDR3 is TGTGCCAGCAGTCCTAATAGAAGGGGTGGTGAGCAGTTCTTC.

This rearrangement joins TRBV6-5 to TRBJ2-2; D gene uncertain. V lost 6 bases to trimming and J lost 5 bases, with 13 bases between them. The germline V gene encodes CDR1 MNHEY and CDR2 SVGAGI. CDR3 length: 14 amino acids. Here the CDR3 DNA reads TGTGCCAGCAGGGGAAATCAACTAACCGGGGAGCTGTTTTTT. It is translated as CASRGNQLTGELFF.

This clone has only a few counts. The V and J genes are TRBV6-5 and TRBJ2-7, with D possibly being TRBD2 (6 bases). CDR1 and CDR2 from the germline V gene are MNHEY and SVGAGI. The V and J ends lost 5 bases and 3 bases respectively, with 17 bases between them. This CDR3 has 15 amino acids. The DNA of the CDR3 is TGTGCCAGCAGTAAGTTCTTCGGGGGAAACTACGAGCAGTACTTC. As protein: CASSKFFGGNYEQYF.

The chain carries TRBV7-2 and TRBJ1-1; 10 bases line up with TRBD1. The V and J ends lost 5 bases and 5 bases, in that order; junction bases with no gene match: 5. CDR3 size: 14 residues. Per germline, CDR1 SGHTA and CDR2 FQGNSA. Here the CDR3 DNA reads TGTGCCAGCAGCACGACAGGGGGCTTAACTGAAGCTTTCTTT. This gives the protein CASSTTGGLTEAFF.

The gene calls are TRBV10-3 and TRBJ2-7; 8 nucleotides agree with TRBD2. The CDR3 runs to 14 residues. Trimming took 7 bases from V and 4 from J; bases not matched to a gene: 9. The germline V gene has CDR1 ENHRY and CDR2 SYGVKD. Here the CDR3 DNA reads TGTGCCATCACATCAGCGGGAGAGAAATACGAGCAGTACTTC. Encoded protein: CAITSAGEKYEQYF.

The chain combines TRBV19 with TRBJ2-3, with a possible D match to TRBD1 (5 bases). CDR1 is LNHDA, CDR2 SQIVND, per germline (reference sequence). The CDR3 is 12 amino acids. V dropped 2 bases and J dropped 5 bases, with 5 bases sitting between them. As DNA, the CDR3 is TGTGCCAGTAGTATAACAGGAGATACGCAGTATTTT. As protein: CASSITGDTQYF.